Listed below are T cell receptor beta chains from one sample, sequenced in a study of tumor and adjacent non-tumor tissue in lung cancer. TCRdb processed the multiplex PCR reads anew with MiXCR; each CDR3 protein has one entry. The data contain 89,000 or so distinct CDR3 sequences, roughly two thirds of them singletons. What was sequenced was lung tumor tissue. These receptors were collected from a man in his 70s with non-small cell lung cancer. Both conserved end residues are part of each CDR3. The D gene is left open where the match is weak. A clone size is listed for some rows: how often the clone was seen (once, few, many), or a class if it is expanded.

j_gene	v_gene	abundance	d_gene	CDR3aa	CDR3nt
TRBJ1-3	TRBV7-9	NA	NA	CASKGFSGNTIYF	TGTGCCAGCAAAGGATTCTCTGGAAACACCATATATTTT
TRBJ2-1	TRBV4-1	NA	TRBD2	CASSLAGAAYNEDFF	TGCGCCAGCAGCCTAGCGGGAGCTGCCTACAATGAGGACTTCTTT
TRBJ1-4	TRBV7-9	NA	NA	CASSPAWTQANEKLFF	TGTGCCAGCAGCCCCGCCTGGACGCAGGCTAATGAAAAACTGTTTTTT
TRBJ2-5	TRBV4-1	once	NA	CASSQAPGQQETQYF	TGCGCCAGCAGCCAAGCTCCGGGACAACAAGAGACCCAGTATTTC
TRBJ2-7	TRBV29-1	many	NA	CSVRDGSGEQYF	TGCAGCGTTAGGGACGGATCGGGTGAGCAGTACTTC
TRBJ2-5	TRBV11-2	medium-sized	NA	CASGRSQQETQYF	TGTGCAAGTGGGAGGAGCCAACAGGAGACCCAGTACTTC
TRBJ2-1	TRBV6-5	many	TRBD2	CASSYSGGTSHEQFF	TGTGCCAGCAGTTACTCTGGGGGGACTAGTCATGAGCAGTTCTTC
TRBJ1-1	TRBV10-3	NA	NA	CAIRKDWEYTEAFF	TGTGCCATCAGGAAGGACTGGGAGTATACCGAAGCTTTCTTT
TRBJ2-3	TRBV5-1	many	NA	CASSTADPADTQYF	TGCGCCAGCAGCACAGCAGACCCTGCTGATACGCAGTATTTT
TRBJ2-1	TRBV11-3	once	NA	CASSSHKEQFF	TGTGCCAGCAGCTCCCATAAAGAGCAGTTCTTC
TRBJ2-5	TRBV6-1	NA	NA	CANSEAPEETQYF	TGTGCCAACAGTGAAGCCCCCGAAGAGACCCAGTACTTC
TRBJ1-1	TRBV10-3	NA	TRBD1	CAIREDRGYTEASF	TGTGCCATTAGGGAGGACAGGGGGTATACTGAAGCTTCCTTT
TRBJ1-2	TRBV11-2	NA	NA	CASNLRLNYGYTF	TGTGCCAGCAACCTCCGACTTAACTATGGCTACACCTTC
TRBJ1-6	TRBV11-2	NA	TRBD1	CASSARDRVFSTHHF	TGTGCCAGCAGCGCTAGGGACAGGGTATTTTCAACCCACCACTTT
TRBJ2-7	TRBV6-1	NA	TRBD1	CASAGTEVDEEYF	TGTGCCAGCGCTGGGACAGAAGTGGACGAGGAGTACTTC
TRBJ2-3	TRBV12-3/TRBV12-4	NA	NA	CASSPQGPDTQYF	TGTGCCAGCAGTCCTCAGGGGCCAGACACGCAGTATTTT